These 19 T cell receptor beta chains were sequenced from one sample in a study of blood T cell repertoires in COVID-19. Libraries were prepared by immunoSEQ multiplex PCR; TCRdb keeps only in-frame clonotypes and omits some of them. The top ten hold under 1.5% of the sample, which has about 250,000 clones, 88% seen once. The specimen sequenced was peripheral blood. The origin of the receptors is an elderly man with acute or convalescent COVID-19.

The J gene is TRBJ2-7, the V gene TRBV3-1 (or the pseudogene TRBV3-2), with D unresolved. V lost 6 bases to trimming and J lost 5 bases, with 17 bases between them. There are 14 residues in the CDR3. In germline, CDR1 is LGHDT, CDR2 YNNKEL (reference sequence). The CDR3 DNA reads as TGTGCCAGCAGTCTCAACCCCGCCGGTGACGAGCAGTACTTC. Translated, it gives CASSLNPAGDEQYF.

The CDR3 region is CASSLDRAREQYF. CDR3 bases: TGTGCCAGCAGCTTAGACAGGGCGAGAGAGCAGTACTTC. The chain is built from TRBV11-2 and TRBJ2-7; tentative D call: TRBD1 (5 bases). With 0 bases removed from V and 7 bases from J, the gap between germline ends came to 10 bases. Germline V gives CDR1 SGHAT, CDR2 FQNNGV. This CDR3 contains 13 residues.

The rearrangement joins TRBV5-5 to TRBJ1-3; 8 bases fit TRBD1. The germline gives CDR1 SGHKS, CDR2 YYEKEE (reference sequence). V gave up 4 bases and J gave up 2 bases; unmatched junction bases: 11. The CDR3 has 17 amino acids. The CDR3 nucleotides read TGTGCCAGCAGCGTTGGACAGGGAATCTTAACTGGAAACACCATATATTTT. Amino acids: CASSVGQGILTGNTIYF.

Only a few counts were recorded for this clone. The chain is built from TRBV10-3 and TRBJ1-2; D perhaps matches TRBD1 (5 bases). From germline, CDR1 is ENHRY and CDR2 SYGVKD. CDR3 size: 16 residues. V was pared by 3 bases and J by 6 bases, with 20 bases between. CDR3 sequence reads: CAISDPKRGGVDGYTF. Written as DNA, the CDR3 is TGTGCCATCAGTGACCCAAAACGGGGGGGTGTCGATGGCTACACCTTC.

The rearrangement joins TRBV4-2 to TRBJ2-3; 13 bases are shared with TRBD2. Germline CDR1 and CDR2: LGHNA and YNFKEQ. Losses at the gene ends were 3 bases for V and 4 bases for J; bases not matched to a gene: 13. This CDR3 is built from 19 residues. CDR3 region: CASSQIRGLAGVSPDTQYF. Here the CDR3 DNA reads TGTGCCAGCAGCCAGATTAGAGGACTAGCGGGAGTTAGCCCAGATACGCAGTATTTT.

The J gene is TRBJ1-2, the V gene TRBV7-9; D possibly corresponds to TRBD1 (6 bases). The germline V gene has CDR1 SEHNR and CDR2 FQNEAQ (reference sequence). The CDR3 extends over 13 amino acids. Trimming took off 3 bases at V and 10 bases at J, with 15 bases between the two ends. CDR3 nucleotides: TGTGCCAGCAGCTTTTCGCCGGGACAAGACTACACCTTC. This gives the protein CASSFSPGQDYTF.

The chain carries TRBV14 and TRBJ2-1; 10 nucleotides agree with TRBD2. CDR1 SGHDN and CDR2 FVKESK come from the germline V gene. The J segment lost 7 bases and the V segment lost 2 bases, leaving 5 bases of the junction unmatched. The CDR3 loop spans 15 amino acids. CDR3 in DNA: TGTGCCAGCAGCCAACTGGGACTAGCGTGGAATGAGCAGTTCTTC. Translating gives CASSQLGLAWNEQFF.

The gene calls are TRBV19 and TRBJ2-2; perhaps TRBD1 as D (6 bases). This CDR3 spans 16 amino acids. The V gene's germline CDR1 is LNHDA and CDR2 SQIVND (reference sequence). Trimming cost V 0 bases and J 1 base, with 9 bases left between them. In DNA form, the CDR3 reads TGTGCCAGTAGTATAGATGGACAGCTGAACACCGGGGAGCTGTTTTTT. It specifies CASSIDGQLNTGELFF.

The gene calls are TRBV5-1 and TRBJ1-3, with 9 positions matching TRBD1. The CDR3 is 18 residues long. With 4 bases clipped from V and 0 bases from J, the junction kept 11 bases outside the gene matches. The germline CDR1 and CDR2 sequences are SGHRS and YFSETQ. As DNA, the CDR3 is TGCGCCAGCAGCCAGGGACAGGGAAGGGGCAGCTCTGGAAACACCATATATTTT. This encodes CASSQGQGRGSSGNTIYF. The full variable domain, its missing parts supplied by reference TRBV5-1 and TRBJ1-3, is KAGVTQTPRYLIKTRGQQVTLSCSPISGHRSVSWYQQTPGQGLQFLFEYFSETQRNKGNFPGRFSGRQFSNSRSEMNVSTLELGDSALYLCASSQGQGRGSSGNTIYFGEGSWLTVV.

As for this clone: Other DNA sequences in the same sample also yield this CDR3. The chain couples TRBV12-3 or TRBV12-4 to TRBJ1-1; D not resolved. This CDR3 is built from 11 residues. V lost 3 bases to trimming and J lost 8 bases, with 7 bases between them. This CDR3 is CASSLGPEAFF. In DNA form, the CDR3 reads TGTGCCAGCAGTTTGGGCCCAGAAGCTTTCTTT.

This sequence joins TRBV28 and TRBJ1-3, with D tentatively TRBD1 (5 bases). Germline V gene sequence: CDR1 MDHEN, CDR2 SYDVKM. Trimming took off 1 base at V and 1 base at J, with 8 bases between the two ends. The CDR3 is 15 amino acids. This CDR3 reads CASSLSAGSGNTIYF. The CDR3 DNA follows: TGTGCCAGCAGTTTATCGGCAGGGTCTGGAAACACCATATATTTT.

V gene TRBV27 combines with J gene TRBJ2-7, with 9 bases identical to TRBD1. V was clipped by 8 bases and J by 7 bases; unmatched bases: 9. The length of the CDR3 is 13 residues. In germline, CDR1 is MNHEY, CDR2 SMNVEV (reference sequence). CDR3 sequence: CASANRGLGEQYF. As DNA, the CDR3 is TGTGCCAGCGCCAACAGGGGGCTCGGGGAGCAGTACTTC.

V is TRBV7-2 and J is TRBJ1-3; D is ambiguous. CDR1 and CDR2 (germline): SGHTA, FQGNSA. V lost 1 base and J 2 bases, leaving 9 bases between the germline ends. CDR3 length equals 15 residues. CDR3 bases: TGTGCCAGCAGCTTAGATAAGGGAGCTGGAAACACCATATATTTT. Its translation: CASSLDKGAGNTIYF.

The chain employs TRBV9 and TRBJ2-3; D might be TRBD1 (6 bases). CDR3 length equals 14 residues. The V end was cut by 0 bases, the J end by 8 bases, with 13 bases between. CDR1 is SGDLS, CDR2 YYNGEE, per germline. The CDR3 DNA reads TGTGCCAGCAGCGTAGGGGGGACAAGTCGTACGCAGTATTTT. Protein product: CASSVGGTSRTQYF.

The chain combines TRBV3-1 (or the pseudogene TRBV3-2) with TRBJ2-1; maybe TRBD1 (8 bases). Germline V gene sequence: CDR1 LGHDT, CDR2 YNNKEL (reference sequence). V lost 5 bases and J lost 7, with 18 bases in between. The CDR3 sequence is 15 residues long. The DNA of the CDR3 is TGTGCCAGCAGCGGGGGGGCAGGGGGCTGGAATGAGCAGTTCTTC. Its translation is CASSGGAGGWNEQFF.

The chain links TRBV29-1 to TRBJ2-1, with D possibly matching TRBD2 (6 bases). This CDR3 is built from 14 residues. Germline V gene data show CDR1 as SQVTM and CDR2 as ANQGSEA. DNA of the CDR3: TGCACCGTACGTGGCGGGGCCCTGGGCAATGAGCAGTTCTTC. It specifies CTVRGGALGNEQFF.

The chain is built from TRBV7-6 and TRBJ1-5, with D uncertain. CDR1 and CDR2 (germline): SGHVS, FNYEAQ. This CDR3 spans 14 amino acids. Trimming shortened V by 1 base and J by 7 bases, and 11 bases separated the two germline ends. CDR3 DNA sequence: TGTGCCAGCAGCTTAGAACCCTTCGGGCAGCCCCAGCATTTT. Translated: CASSLEPFGQPQHF.

This clone was detected only once. The chain links TRBV14 to TRBJ2-5; D may be TRBD1 (6 bases). This CDR3 region has 15 residues. V lost 4 bases, J lost 5 bases, and 17 bases lay in between. The germline V gene encodes CDR1 SGHDN and CDR2 FVKESK. CDR3 in amino acids: CASSPQGEVSETQYF. Here the CDR3 DNA reads TGTGCCAGCAGCCCACAGGGAGAGGTGTCGGAGACCCAGTACTTC. The entire variable domain, with the rest obtained from reference TRBV14 and TRBJ2-5, is as follows: EAGVTQFPSHSVIEKGQTVTLRCDPISGHDNLYWYRRVMGKEIKFLLHFVKESKQDESGMPNNRFLAERTGGTYSTLKVQPAELEDSGVYFCASSPQGEVSETQYFGPGTRLLVL.

The chain combines TRBV3-1 (or the pseudogene TRBV3-2) with TRBJ1-1; 7 positions agree with TRBD1. The V gene end was trimmed by 3 bases and the J gene end by 4 bases; junction bases not matched to a gene: 11. This CDR3 region has 16 residues. The germline CDR1 and CDR2 sequences are LGHDT and YNNKEL (reference sequence). DNA for the CDR3: TGTGCCAGCAGCCATACAGGGGCCGGACGGGGCACTGAAGCTTTCTTT. Amino acids: CASSHTGAGRGTEAFF.